Below are 32 T cell receptor beta chains sequenced from a single sample in a study of T cells after yellow fever vaccination. MiXCR, run by TCRdb on the 5' RACE reads, gives a single entry per CDR3 protein. The sample contains approximately 510,000 distinct CDR3 sequences, 21% of which appear only once. Here the sequenced sample was PBMCs, taken approximately 22 days after the first yellow fever vaccination. Source of these receptors: a man younger than 30 who received the YFV17D yellow fever vaccine.

This clonotype has more than one count but fewer than ten. The chain carries TRBV30 and TRBJ1-6; no clear D. CDR1 and CDR2 (germline): GTSNPN, SVGIG (reference sequence). Trimming took 4 bases from V and 11 from J, leaving 12 bases between them. This CDR3 region has 12 residues. The CDR3 DNA follows: TGTGCCTGGACCTCATCCTGGACACCCCTCCACTTT. Translation gives CAWTSSWTPLHF.

This CDR3 reads CASSSGLASLQETQYF. In DNA form, the CDR3 reads TGTGCCAGCAGCTCGGGACTAGCGAGCCTCCAAGAGACCCAGTACTTC. This rearrangement joins TRBV11-2 to TRBJ2-5; 10 nucleotides match TRBD2. The CDR3 loop spans 16 amino acids. Germline-derived CDR1 and CDR2 are SGHAT and FQNNGV. The J segment lost 1 base and the V segment lost 4 bases, leaving 6 bases of the junction unmatched.

This clonotype showed up many times. The rearrangement links TRBV5-1 to TRBJ2-1; 11 nucleotides match TRBD2. CDR3 length: 15 residues. The trim removed 4 bases at V and 3 bases at J, leaving 3 bases unmatched. Germline CDR1 reads SGHRS; CDR2 reads YFSETQ. Here the CDR3 DNA reads TGCGCCAGCAGCCTAGCGGGGGGCCTCTACAATGAGCAGTTCTTC. It translates to CASSLAGGLYNEQFF.

V usage is TRBV15 and J usage is TRBJ2-5; tentatively, D is TRBD1 (5 bases). There are 15 residues in the CDR3. CDR1 is LNHNV, CDR2 YYDKDF, per germline (reference sequence). V lost 0 bases, J lost 2 bases, and 10 bases lay in between. DNA for the CDR3: TGTGCCACCAGCAGAGATCGGGCAGGGCAAGAGACCCAGTACTTC. Translation: CATSRDRAGQETQYF.

The chain carries TRBV12-3 or TRBV12-4 and TRBJ2-7; D might be TRBD1 (6 bases). The CDR3 spans 14 residues. V gave up 5 bases and J gave up 5 bases, with 16 bases separating them. Here the CDR3 DNA reads TGTGCCAGCAGTCCCTCCAGGACAGAGGACGAGCAGTACTTC. It translates to CASSPSRTEDEQYF.

A few counts support this clonotype. The rearrangement joins TRBV18 to TRBJ2-5; D is unclear. V dropped 0 bases and J dropped 5 bases, with 13 bases sitting between them. This CDR3 is built from 15 residues. CDR1 and CDR2 from the germline V gene are KGHSH and LQKENI. The CDR3 sequence: CASSPPGSRRETQYF. CDR3 bases: TGTGCCAGCTCACCACCGGGGTCCCGTCGGGAGACCCAGTACTTC.

The chain recombines TRBV10-3 with TRBJ2-7; TRBD1 aligns across 9 bases. Germline lookup yields CDR1 ENHRY and CDR2 SYGVKD. The CDR3 has 19 amino acids. V was clipped by 3 bases and J by 3 bases; unmatched bases: 18. CDR3 DNA: TGTGCCATCAGTGATGACCCGGGACAGGGTTATGTATCCGGCTACGAGCAGTACTTC. Translating it yields CAISDDPGQGYVSGYEQYF.

V usage is TRBV5-6 and J usage is TRBJ1-5; perhaps TRBD1 as D (5 bases). Germline values: CDR1 SGHDT, CDR2 YYEEEE. The V gene lost 1 base and the J gene lost 5 bases, with 13 bases spanning the gap. The CDR3 sequence is 15 residues long. The CDR3 DNA is TGTGCCAGCAGCTTGTGGCAGGGCGTAGATCAGCCCCAGCATTTT. It translates to CASSLWQGVDQPQHF.

This clonotype was recorded a few times. The V and J genes are TRBV12-3 or TRBV12-4 and TRBJ1-1; possible D gene TRBD1, 6 bases. V lost 5 bases, J lost 5 bases, and 15 bases lay in between. The CDR3 contains 14 residues. The CDR3 nucleotides read TGTGCCAGCAGTCCTAGTGGTCAGGGGACTGAAGCTTTCTTT. Its protein is CASSPSGQGTEAFF.

The table lists this clonotype with many counts. The V gene is TRBV11-2, the J gene TRBJ1-1; the D gene is possibly TRBD1 (6 bases). Between the trimmed V and J ends, which lost 4 bases and 5 bases, there was a span of 11 bases. The germline gives CDR1 SGHAT, CDR2 FQNNGV. The CDR3 covers 13 residues. The chain's CDR3 is CASSWGAGTEAFF. The CDR3, as DNA: TGTGCCAGCAGCTGGGGGGCGGGTACTGAAGCTTTCTTT.

This chain connects TRBV3-1 to TRBJ2-3; D remains ambiguous. V was pared by 3 bases and J by 2 bases, with 12 bases between. Germline values: CDR1 LGHDT, CDR2 YNNKEL (reference sequence). This CDR3 is built from 15 residues. Here the CDR3 DNA reads TGTGCCAGCAGCCATCGTGCGAGATACACAGATACGCAGTATTTT. It encodes CASSHRARYTDTQYF.

The rearrangement uses TRBV7-9 and TRBJ1-2, with D uncertain. The CDR3 covers 16 residues. V was shortened by 2 bases and J by 7 bases, with 20 bases between the two germline ends. Germline lookup yields CDR1 SEHNR and CDR2 FQNEAQ (reference sequence). CDR3 loop: CASSLRFRADFGGYTF. As DNA, the CDR3 is TGTGCCAGCAGCTTACGGTTTAGGGCAGACTTTGGTGGCTACACCTTC.

The J gene is TRBJ1-1, the V gene TRBV5-6, with TRBD1 as a possible D gene (5 bases). CDR3 length equals 14 residues. CDR1 is SGHDT and CDR2 is YYEEEE in the germline V gene. Trimming cost V 3 bases and J 4 bases, with 13 bases left between them. The CDR3 spells CASSSLTGLTEAFF. Here the CDR3 DNA reads TGTGCCAGCAGCTCCCTCACAGGTCTCACTGAAGCTTTCTTT.

CDR3 sequence: CATSGGTGKTGELFF. As DNA, the CDR3 is TGTGCCACCAGCGGCGGGACAGGGAAGACCGGGGAGCTGTTTTTT. The chain couples TRBV15 to TRBJ2-2, with 9 bases matching TRBD1. V shed 5 bases and J 5 bases; nucleotides not matched to a gene: 6. Germline CDR1 and CDR2: LNHNV and YYDKDF (reference sequence). CDR3 size: 15 residues.

This clonotype was counted only a few times. The chain has TRBV19 and TRBJ2-5; D might be TRBD1 (5 bases). V was cut by 5 bases and J by 5 bases, with 15 bases left in between. The germline V gene has CDR1 LNHDA and CDR2 SQIVND (reference sequence). This CDR3 is 14 amino acids long. CDR3 sequence reads: CASSLDIVRETQYF. CDR3 nucleotides: TGTGCCAGTAGTTTGGACATCGTACGGGAGACCCAGTACTTC.

The chain is built from TRBV7-9 and TRBJ2-1, with D possibly matching TRBD2 (6 bases). V gave up 5 bases and J gave up 3 bases, with 17 bases separating them. The CDR3 contains 16 residues. Germline V gene lookup returns CDR1 SEHNR and CDR2 FQNEAQ (reference sequence). The chain's CDR3 is CASSPGLGIGYNEQFF. Written as DNA, the CDR3 is TGTGCCAGCAGCCCGGGACTCGGTATTGGCTACAATGAGCAGTTCTTC. The full variable domain, with the rest looked up from reference TRBV7-9 and TRBJ2-1, is DTGVSQNPRHKITKRGQNVTFRCDPISEHNRLYWYRQTLGQGPEFLTYFQNEAQLEKSRLLSDRFSAERPKGSFSTLEIQRTEQGDSAMYLCASSPGLGIGYNEQFFGPGTRLTVL.

V and J are TRBV6-1 and TRBJ1-3; 7 nucleotides align to TRBD1. CDR3 length: 14 amino acids. J gave up 0 bases and V 8 bases, and 4 bases lay outside the gene matches. From germline, CDR1 is MNHNS and CDR2 SASEGT. CDR3: CASGDRYSGNTIYF. The CDR3 DNA is TGTGCCAGCGGGGACAGATACTCTGGAAACACCATATATTTT.

The chain links TRBV9 to TRBJ1-6; 8 bases fit TRBD1. Germline CDR1 and CDR2: SGDLS and YYNGEE. This CDR3 spans 14 amino acids. The junction had 9 bases not matched to a gene; V was cut back by 3 bases and J by 13 bases. CDR3 sequence: CASSDGTGPLPLHF. DNA of the CDR3: TGTGCCAGCAGCGACGGGACAGGCCCCCTCCCCCTCCACTTT.

V usage is TRBV27 and J usage is TRBJ2-7; 9 nucleotides align to TRBD1. V gave up 5 bases and J gave up 6 bases; unmatched junction bases: 5. CDR1 is MNHEY, CDR2 SMNVEV, per germline (reference sequence). CDR3 length: 13 amino acids. CDR3 amino acids: CASSPGTGTEQYF. DNA of the CDR3: TGTGCCAGCAGTCCCGGGACAGGGACCGAGCAGTACTTC.

The chain employs TRBV9 and TRBJ2-5; 7 nucleotides align to TRBD1. The CDR3 has 16 residues. J was trimmed by 3 bases and V by 1 base; bases with no gene match: 9. The germline V gene encodes CDR1 SGDLS and CDR2 YYNGEE. CDR3: CASSVPRTGGEETQYF. The CDR3 DNA reads as TGTGCCAGCAGCGTACCCCGGACAGGCGGAGAAGAGACCCAGTACTTC.

J is TRBJ2-3 and V is TRBV7-9; 9 bases agree with TRBD2. The CDR3 totals 15 residues. The germline V gene encodes CDR1 SEHNR and CDR2 FQNEAQ (reference sequence). After removal of 3 bases from V and 2 bases from J, the junction contained 3 bases not matched to a gene. In DNA, the CDR3 is TGTGCCAGCAGCTTGCGGGGGGGGAACACAGATACGCAGTATTTT. Amino acids: CASSLRGGNTDTQYF.

The gene calls are TRBV7-3 and TRBJ2-3; TRBD1 agrees at 7 bases. This CDR3 is 14 amino acids long. V lost 5 bases, J lost 5 bases, and 7 bases stayed unmatched. Germline V gene lookup returns CDR1 SGHTA and CDR2 FQGTGA. This chain's CDR3 is CASSLQGGQDTQYF. The CDR3 nucleotides read TGTGCCAGCAGCCTTCAAGGGGGCCAAGATACGCAGTATTTT.

This clonotype has only one observation. The V gene is TRBV13, the J gene TRBJ1-1; D not resolved. V lost 5 bases and J lost 6, with 10 bases in between. The CDR3 is 12 residues long. In germline, CDR1 is PRHDT, CDR2 FYEKMQ (reference sequence). The CDR3 loop is CASSDRTSEAFF. CDR3 coding DNA: TGTGCCAGCAGCGACCGGACGTCTGAAGCTTTCTTT.

This clonotype showed up just a few times. The J gene is TRBJ2-5, the V gene TRBV5-1, with TRBD2 identical over 10 bases. V shed 6 bases and J 2 bases; nucleotides not matched to a gene: 4. The CDR3 spans 14 residues. Germline V lookup: CDR1 SGHRS, CDR2 YFSETQ. This CDR3 reads CASMTSGSQETQYF. DNA for the CDR3: TGCGCCAGCATGACTAGCGGGTCTCAAGAGACCCAGTACTTC. Based on the CDR3 plus reference TRBV5-1 and TRBJ2-5, the full variable domain is KAGVTQTPRYLIKTRGQQVTLSCSPISGHRSVSWYQQTPGQGLQFLFEYFSETQRNKGNFPGRFSGRQFSNSRSEMNVSTLELGDSALYLCASMTSGSQETQYFGPGTRLLVL.

This clonotype was recorded many times. The V call is TRBV29-1, the J call TRBJ1-1; no clear D gene. Germline V lookup: CDR1 SQVTM, CDR2 ANQGSEA. The CDR3 covers 12 residues. Trimming pared 2 bases from V and 6 bases from J, leaving 10 bases between. The CDR3 sequence: CSVEPGGAEAFF. CDR3 in DNA: TGCAGCGTTGAACCCGGCGGGGCTGAAGCTTTCTTT.

A note on this clonotype: An end of the junction does not agree with germline; a read error may underlie this. The gene calls are TRBV5-6 and TRBJ2-1; D is unresolved. Germline CDR1 reads SGHDT; CDR2 reads YYEEEE. The CDR3 covers 14 residues. CDR3 bases: TGTGCCAGCGGCCCCGAGCTCCTCCACAAGGAGCAGTTCTTC. It specifies CASGPELLHKEQFF.

This clonotype has only one observation. The rearrangement joins TRBV20-1 to TRBJ1-5, with a tentative D call TRBD1 (5 bases). The germline V and J ends were trimmed by 6 bases and 9 bases, with 21 bases remaining between them. From germline, CDR1 is DFQATT and CDR2 SNEGSKA (reference sequence). The CDR3 is 14 amino acids. This CDR3 reads CSANPGGTGTPQHF. The CDR3 nucleotides are TGCAGTGCGAACCCCGGGGGGACTGGAACGCCCCAGCATTTT.

This clonotype turned up a few times. The chain employs TRBV4-3 and TRBJ2-3; 8 bases are shared with TRBD1. With 1 base clipped from V and 6 bases from J, the junction kept 6 bases outside the gene matches. The CDR3 extends over 15 amino acids. Germline-derived CDR1 and CDR2 are LGHNA and YSLEER. In DNA form, the CDR3 reads TGCGCCAGCAGCCAAGGGACAGGGTTCGGGGATACGCAGTATTTT. As protein: CASSQGTGFGDTQYF.

The gene calls are TRBV20-1 and TRBJ2-7, with D perhaps matching TRBD1 (6 bases). This CDR3 contains 12 residues. Trimming took 5 bases from V and 5 from J, leaving 13 bases between them. Germline V lookup: CDR1 DFQATT, CDR2 SNEGSKA (reference sequence). Here the CDR3 DNA reads TGCAGTGCTGATACAGGGTTCGACGAGCAGTACTTC. Residues: CSADTGFDEQYF.

This clonotype was found a few times. The chain uses TRBV7-2 and TRBJ2-1; 9 nucleotides match TRBD2. Germline V gives CDR1 SGHTA, CDR2 FQGNSA. Losses at the gene ends were 6 bases for V and 9 bases for J; bases not matched to a gene: 9. This CDR3 is built from 14 residues. CDR3 in DNA: TGTGCCAGCAGGCCGTGGCGGGGGGGCTTTGAGCAGTTCTTC. Translated, it gives CASRPWRGGFEQFF.

This sequence joins TRBV7-9 and TRBJ2-2; D uncertain. CDR1 SEHNR and CDR2 FQNEAQ come from the germline V gene (reference sequence). The CDR3 runs to 14 residues. The germline V and J ends were trimmed by 4 bases and 6 bases, with 12 bases remaining between them. The CDR3 loop reads CASSSEVRPGELFF. DNA for the CDR3: TGTGCCAGCAGCTCAGAGGTTCGTCCCGGGGAGCTGTTTTTT.

This chain links TRBV6-5 with TRBJ1-1; D remains unclear. Germline lookup yields CDR1 MNHEY and CDR2 SVGAGI. V was cut by 2 bases and J by 5 bases, with 15 bases left in between. The CDR3 is 15 amino acids. The CDR3 spells CASSYPSLGRTEAFF. The CDR3 region has the DNA TGTGCCAGCAGTTACCCCTCCCTAGGCCGGACTGAAGCTTTCTTT.